What follows are 19 T cell receptor beta chains derived from one specimen sequenced in a study of T-cell memory formation after mild COVID-19. TCRdb recomputed calls from the 5' RACE reads with MiXCR, one row per CDR3 protein. The data contain 250,000 to 350,000 distinct CDR3 sequences, 15% to 20% of them seen just once; the ten biggest clones take up 22%. The source material was PBMCs or a T cell subset sorted from them (not recorded which). The receptors come from a man younger than 35 who had mild COVID-19 (a few samples of this study predate the infection). Cell type and time point are not known.

The chain joins TRBV4-1 to TRBJ2-3; TRBD2 aligns across 11 bases. Germline trimming cut 1 base from V and 4 bases from J; bases unmatched to any gene: 4. The CDR3 covers 16 residues. Germline CDR1 reads MGHRA; CDR2 reads YSYEKL. DNA of the CDR3: TGCGCCAGCAGCCAAGCCTTAGCGGGGGGGCCAGATACGCAGTATTTT. It specifies CASSQALAGGPDTQYF.

The V gene is TRBV28, the J gene TRBJ2-3; 10 bases are a match to TRBD2. This CDR3 has 19 residues. Germline V lookup: CDR1 MDHEN, CDR2 SYDVKM. With V trimmed by 1 base and J by 2 bases, 12 bases remained unmatched. DNA of the CDR3: TGTGCCAGCAGTTTATCCCAGCGGGGGGGCCAGGGTCCCACAGATACGCAGTATTTT. It codes for CASSLSQRGGQGPTDTQYF.

This chain uses TRBV4-1 with TRBJ2-2; 9 bases agree with TRBD2. J was trimmed by 3 bases and V by 7 bases; bases with no gene match: 3. The germline CDR1 and CDR2 sequences are MGHRA and YSYEKL. CDR3 length equals 14 residues. CDR3 in DNA: TGCGCCAGCACTGCGGGGGGGTACACCGGGGAGCTGTTTTTT. Its translation is CASTAGGYTGELFF.

This clonotype was counted only a few times. The chain couples TRBV5-1 to TRBJ1-4; no definite D call. V gave up 7 bases and J gave up 3 bases, with 10 bases separating them. The CDR3 has 13 residues. CDR1 is SGHRS, CDR2 YFSETQ, per germline. DNA of the CDR3: TGCGCCAGCTCGTGGAATGCTAATGAAAAACTGTTTTTT. This sequence encodes CASSWNANEKLFF. Full variable domain (remainder filled in from reference TRBV5-1 and TRBJ1-4): KAGVTQTPRYLIKTRGQQVTLSCSPISGHRSVSWYQQTPGQGLQFLFEYFSETQRNKGNFPGRFSGRQFSNSRSEMNVSTLELGDSALYLCASSWNANEKLFFGSGTQLSVL.

The chain employs TRBV19 and TRBJ1-1, with 10 bases that match TRBD1. Trimming removed 4 bases from V and 7 bases from J; junction bases left unmatched: 6. The CDR3 runs 14 residues. Germline loops: CDR1 LNHDA, CDR2 SQIVND (reference sequence). The CDR3 here is CASSTRDRGLEAFF. The CDR3 bases are TGTGCCAGTAGTACGCGGGACAGGGGACTTGAAGCTTTCTTT.

This sequence joins TRBV6-5 and TRBJ2-7; TRBD2 aligns across 7 bases. In germline, CDR1 is MNHEY, CDR2 SVGAGI. Trimming took 7 bases from V and 7 from J; bases not matched to a gene: 4. This CDR3 has 11 amino acids. Here the CDR3 reads CASTLGREQYF. The CDR3 DNA reads as TGTGCCAGCACCCTCGGGAGGGAGCAGTACTTC.

V usage is TRBV20-1 and J usage is TRBJ2-2, with TRBD1 identical over 7 bases. The CDR3 totals 15 residues. V trimming: 3 bases; J trimming: 6 bases; junction bases outside the gene matches: 10. The V gene's germline CDR1 is DFQATT and CDR2 SNEGSKA (reference sequence). CDR3 DNA sequence: TGCAGTGCTAGGGGATTTACAGGGGCGGCCGGGGAGCTGTTTTTT. Its protein product is CSARGFTGAAGELFF.

The chain couples TRBV11-2 to TRBJ1-1; a weak D match, TRBD1 (6 bases). The germline V and J ends were trimmed by 4 bases and 0 bases, with 12 bases remaining between them. This CDR3 region has 15 residues. CDR1 and CDR2 (germline): SGHAT, FQNNGV. CDR3 in amino acids: CASSSAGQLNTEAFF. In DNA, the CDR3 is TGTGCCAGCAGCTCCGCTGGACAGCTGAACACTGAAGCTTTCTTT.

In this sample, this clonotype turned up a few times. The gene calls are TRBV5-1 and TRBJ2-3; tentatively, D is TRBD1 (5 bases). Looked up from germline, CDR1 is SGHRS and CDR2 is YFSETQ. V lost 0 bases and J 0 bases, leaving 8 bases between the germline ends. The CDR3 is 15 residues long. This chain's CDR3 is CASSLGTPSTDTQYF. CDR3 nucleotides: TGCGCCAGCAGCTTGGGGACACCCAGCACAGATACGCAGTATTTT.

CDR3 region: CASIRVQDTEAFF. The CDR3 nucleotides are TGTGCCAGCATCCGTGTCCAGGACACTGAAGCTTTCTTT. The gene calls are TRBV7-9 and TRBJ1-1, with D unresolved. This CDR3 spans 13 amino acids. Germline CDR1 SEHNR, CDR2 FQNEAQ (reference sequence). Trimming pared 7 bases from V and 3 bases from J, leaving 12 bases between.

The V gene is TRBV3-1, the J gene TRBJ2-7, with 8 bases aligning to TRBD2. Looked up from germline, CDR1 is LGHDT and CDR2 is YNNKEL (reference sequence). CDR3 size: 13 residues. V gave up 4 bases and J gave up 6 bases; unmatched junction bases: 5. The CDR3 reads CASSLSGTPEQYV. The CDR3 DNA follows: TGTGCCAGCAGCCTTAGCGGGACACCCGAGCAGTACGTC.

Many counts were recorded for this clonotype. A junction boundary mismatches the germline segment, possibly from a read error. This CDR3 is CASSLVSDTQYF. As DNA, the CDR3 is TGTGCCAGCAGCTTAGTTTCGGATACGCAGTATTTT. The chain has TRBV5-1 and TRBJ2-3; D is uncertain. Germline values: CDR1 SGHRS, CDR2 YFSETQ. This CDR3 is built from 12 residues. Full variable domain (missing parts from reference TRBV5-1 and TRBJ2-3): KAGVTQTPRYLIKTRGQQVTLSCSPISGHRSVSWYQQTPGQGLQFLFEYFSETQRNKGNFPGRFSGRQFSNSRSEMNVSTLELGDSALYLCASSLVSDTQYFGPGTRLTVL.

This sequence joins TRBV9 and TRBJ1-2; D is undetermined. Germline V gene data show CDR1 as SGDLS and CDR2 as YYNGEE. The CDR3 sequence is 12 residues long. Trimming cost V 0 bases and J 14 bases, with 14 bases left between them. The CDR3 nucleotides read TGTGCCAGCAGCGTAGTAGGATTCGATCTAACCTTC. Residues: CASSVVGFDLTF.

At least ten counts were recorded for this clonotype. This rearrangement joins TRBV7-3 to TRBJ2-2, with D unresolved. The germline V gene encodes CDR1 SGHTA and CDR2 FQGTGA. The CDR3 is 13 residues long. The V end lost 5 bases, the J end lost 6 bases, and 10 bases lay between the germline ends. DNA for the CDR3: TGTGCCAGCAGCCTCCCCTCCCCCGGGGAGCTGTTTTTT. It translates to CASSLPSPGELFF.

This clonotype was picked up a small number of times. V usage is TRBV9 and J usage is TRBJ2-1, with 9 bases that match TRBD1. V was pared by 0 bases and J by 6 bases, with 10 bases of the junction left unmatched. The length of the CDR3 is 17 residues. Germline CDR1 SGDLS, CDR2 YYNGEE. The CDR3 here is CASSVDPRDRESNEQFF. The CDR3 bases are TGTGCCAGCAGCGTAGACCCCCGGGACAGGGAGAGCAATGAGCAGTTCTTC.

This clonotype was seen ten or more times. V usage is TRBV23-1 and J usage is TRBJ1-6, with 11 bases lining up with TRBD1. Being an ORF, TRBV23-1 has a function that is uncertain. Germline trimming cut 0 bases from V and 4 bases from J; bases unmatched to any gene: 5. The CDR3 runs 18 residues. Here the CDR3 reads CASSQSVRDRGYNSPLHF. Written as DNA, the CDR3 is TGCGCCAGCAGTCAATCGGTCCGGGACAGGGGGTATAATTCACCCCTCCACTTT.

This clonotype was counted many times. This chain joins TRBV5-6 and TRBJ2-7, with a tentative D call TRBD1 (6 bases). Trimming pared 2 bases from V and 2 bases from J, leaving 11 bases between. The CDR3 consists of 14 residues. Germline CDR1 is SGHDT and CDR2 is YYEEEE. The chain's CDR3 is CASSLGGGPYEQYV. In DNA form, the CDR3 reads TGTGCCAGCAGCTTAGGGGGTGGCCCCTACGAGCAGTACGTC.

This clonotype appeared many times. This chain connects TRBV5-1 to TRBJ2-3; D gene ambiguous. The germline gives CDR1 SGHRS, CDR2 YFSETQ. This CDR3 has 15 residues. V lost 1 base and J 0 bases, leaving 9 bases between the germline ends. This CDR3 is CASSLNPESTDTQYF. CDR3 DNA sequence: TGCGCCAGCAGCTTGAACCCCGAGAGCACAGATACGCAGTATTTT.

This clonotype was found a few times. The rearrangement uses TRBV6-2 or TRBV6-3 and TRBJ2-3, with TRBD2 matching 9 bases. Germline CDR1 reads MNHEY; CDR2 reads SVGEGT. V lost 0 bases, J lost 2 bases, and 3 bases stayed unmatched. CDR3 size: 16 residues. The CDR3 DNA reads TGTGCCAGCAGTTACTCTGCTAGCGGGACCACAGATACGCAGTATTTT. It specifies CASSYSASGTTDTQYF.